Listed here are 13 T cell receptor beta chains from one sample, sequenced in a study of shared clonotypes between healthy human individuals. The table came from immunoSEQ multiplex PCR; TCRdb's copy has only in-frame clones and leaves some out. The table records hundreds of thousands of clones, less than 80% of them present only once. Sequences were obtained from memory CD4+ T cells sorted from blood. Described subset: CD45RA-negative fraction. All receptors come from a woman in her twenties or thirties in good health.

The chain links TRBV19 to TRBJ1-2; the D is unclear. Trimming took 3 bases from V and 10 from J, leaving 12 bases between them. Germline lookup yields CDR1 LNHDA and CDR2 SQIVND (reference sequence). The CDR3 covers 12 residues. In DNA, the CDR3 is TGTGCCAGTAGTATGTCTGATTTCGCCTACACCTTC. It yields the protein CASSMSDFAYTF.

The chain is built from TRBV2 and TRBJ1-1, with D tentatively TRBD1 (5 bases). The CDR3 extends over 13 amino acids. V was cut by 5 bases and J by 1 base, with 8 bases left in between. CDR1 is SNHLY and CDR2 is FYNNEI in the germline V gene. DNA of the CDR3: TGTGCCAGCAGTCAGCAGGGGAACACTGAAGCTTTCTTT. Protein product: CASSQQGNTEAFF. The full variable domain, its missing parts supplied by reference TRBV2 and TRBJ1-1, is EPEVTQTPSHQVTQMGQEVILRCVPISNHLYFYWYRQILGQKVEFLVSFYNNEISEKSEIFDDQFSVERPDGSNFTLKIRSTKLEDSAMYFCASSQQGNTEAFFGQGTRLTVV.

This clone has a single count. The CDR3 region is CASSLVGSGHYNEQFF. The CDR3 DNA reads as TGTGCCAGCAGCTTGGTTGGTAGCGGGCACTACAATGAGCAGTTCTTC. The genes are TRBV5-8 and TRBJ2-1; 7 bases agree with TRBD2. CDR3 size: 16 residues. Germline CDR1 SGHTS, CDR2 YDEGEE. V lost 0 bases to trimming and J lost 3 bases; unmatched junction nucleotides: 6.

The V call is TRBV27, the J call TRBJ2-7, with 7 nucleotides matching TRBD1. V lost 6 bases, J lost 7 bases, and 9 bases stayed unmatched. This CDR3 is built from 13 residues. The germline CDR1 and CDR2 sequences are MNHEY and SMNVEV (reference sequence). The CDR3 here is CASRSDRLGEQYF. CDR3 nucleotide sequence: TGTGCCAGCAGATCGGACAGGCTAGGGGAGCAGTACTTC.

The V and J genes are TRBV21-1 and TRBJ2-3; no DNA check was done on the table's D call, TRBD1. TRBV21-1 is a known pseudogene. This CDR3 has 15 amino acids. The CDR3 is CASSRTGVVTDTQYF. In nucleotides, the CDR3 is TGTGCCAGCAGCCGTACAGGGGTTGTCACAGATACGCAGTATTTT.

This clone was seen a handful of times. This sequence joins TRBV27 and TRBJ1-4; no definite D call. The length of the CDR3 is 18 residues. CDR1 is MNHEY, CDR2 SMNVEV, per germline (reference sequence). The ends were cut back, 5 bases at V and 2 bases at J, with 21 bases in the middle. The CDR3 DNA reads as TGTGCCAGCAGTCCGAACCCCCCGGGGATGGGTACTAATGAAAAACTGTTTTTT. Protein: CASSPNPPGMGTNEKLFF.

The CDR3 region is CASSLDRAPPKNIQYF. The CDR3 nucleotides are TGCGCCAGCAGCTTGGACAGGGCCCCCCCCAAAAACATTCAGTACTTC. The J gene is TRBJ2-4, the V gene TRBV5-1, with D possibly being TRBD1 (6 bases). V lost 0 bases, J lost 2 bases, and 12 bases lay in between. The length of the CDR3 is 16 residues. The germline CDR1 and CDR2 sequences are SGHRS and YFSETQ. Filled out from reference TRBV5-1 and TRBJ2-4, the complete variable domain reads KAGVTQTPRYLIKTRGQQVTLSCSPISGHRSVSWYQQTPGQGLQFLFEYFSETQRNKGNFPGRFSGRQFSNSRSEMNVSTLELGDSALYLCASSLDRAPPKNIQYFGAGTRLSVL.

This clone was seen only once. The chain links TRBV27 to TRBJ2-7; perhaps TRBD2 as D (7 bases). Trimming took 6 bases from V and 2 from J, leaving 17 bases between them. Germline CDR1 is MNHEY and CDR2 is SMNVEV (reference sequence). The CDR3 spans 15 residues. The DNA for the CDR3 is TGTGCCAGCAGAACAGGGCGGGAGACTCCCTACGAGCAGTACTTC. It translates to CASRTGRETPYEQYF.

The chain links TRBV27 to TRBJ1-2; D is undetermined. The CDR3 is made up of 15 amino acids. The V end lost 5 bases, the J end lost 0 bases, and 13 bases lay between the germline ends. CDR1 MNHEY and CDR2 SMNVEV come from the germline V gene (reference sequence). Here the CDR3 DNA reads TGTGCCAGCAGTCCCTCAGACGGCTCTAACTATGGCTACACCTTC. Translation gives CASSPSDGSNYGYTF.

The chain uses TRBV2 and TRBJ1-1, with 10 bases fitting TRBD1. This CDR3 has 13 amino acids. Germline V gene data show CDR1 as SNHLY and CDR2 as FYNNEI. V lost 1 base, J lost 10 bases, and 3 bases stayed unmatched. In DNA form, the CDR3 reads TGTGCCAGCAGTGAAGAGACAGGGGGCAGAGCTTTCTTT. Amino acids: CASSEETGGRAFF.

The gene calls are TRBV4-2 and TRBJ2-7; D is unresolved. Germline CDR1 LGHNA, CDR2 YNFKEQ. The CDR3 covers 14 residues. The V end lost 5 bases, the J end lost 2 bases, and 13 bases lay between the germline ends. This CDR3 reads CASSLRAEPYEQYF. The CDR3, as DNA: TGTGCCAGCAGCTTACGGGCGGAGCCCTACGAGCAGTACTTC.

Concerning this clone: Other nucleotide sequences from this sample produce the same CDR3. This rearrangement joins TRBV5-1 to TRBJ2-2; 9 nucleotides agree with TRBD1. Germline V gives CDR1 SGHRS, CDR2 YFSETQ. Trimming at V came to 0 bases and at J to 7 bases, leaving 4 bases not matched to a gene. The CDR3 is made up of 15 amino acids. The CDR3 nucleotides read TGCGCCAGCAGCTTGGGGGACAGGGACCGCGGGGAGCTGTTTTTT. It codes for CASSLGDRDRGELFF.

The chain is built from TRBV19 and TRBJ1-2; D remains unclear. Germline values: CDR1 LNHDA, CDR2 SQIVND (reference sequence). V was clipped by 10 bases and J by 8 bases, with 20 bases between them. The CDR3 is 13 amino acids. The chain's CDR3 is CATSDGIWRGYTF. In nucleotides, the CDR3 is TGTGCCACCTCGGACGGGATATGGAGGGGCTACACCTTC.